This TCR beta chain was obtained from a study of T cells in women clearing cervical HPV infection. A remark on this clone: The target antigen is unknown. The read ends 3 residues early relative to the CDR3; the germline J gene fills the gap.

Assay: immunoSEQ multiplex PCR; the TCRdb copy retains only in-frame clones and omits some. Its clone listing holds 30,000 to 35,000 clones. Regarding the study as a whole: Effector/memory and HPV-specific T cells were not isolated, and association timing is unknown. Controls had more TRBV6-7 (0.16%) than cases (approximately 0.11%).

This CDR3 contains 11 residues. V was shortened by 6 bases and J by 3 bases, with 6 bases between the two germline ends. This TCR was sampled from a woman aged 18 to 75 with a cervical HPV16 infection that either progressed to CIN3+ or cleared (not recorded which). Sequenced input: blood buffy coat. The chain has TRBV12-3 or TRBV12-4 and TRBJ2-7, with D hard to call. Incomplete CDR3 DNA: TGTGCCAGCAGCCCAAACTACGAG. Translated: CASSPNYE. The entire CDR3 is CASSPNYEQYF.